This TCR beta chain was identified in a study of cytomegalovirus exposure and HLA in healthy donors. About this clone: Its target is unknown.

Using immunoSEQ multiplex PCR, the repertoire was profiled, and TCRdb retains in-frame clones only, with some absent. The sample has about 130,000 clones; roughly 93% are singletons. Findings and caveats of the study: The classifier reportedly diagnosed cytomegalovirus status with high sensitivity and specificity. Researchers counted 164 TCR beta chains as cytomegalovirus-associated.

After removal of 4 bases from V and 5 bases from J, the junction contained 13 bases not matched to a gene. Germline CDR1 SGHRS, CDR2 YFSETQ. The CDR3 totals 18 residues. The source is a woman aged 18-29 years in good health and CMV-seronegative. The rearrangement links TRBV5-1 to TRBJ2-5, with TRBD2 matching over 14 bases. Sequencing input: PBMCs. CDR3 protein: CASSPTSGGARVSETQYF. The CDR3 DNA reads as TGCGCCAGCAGCCCGACTAGCGGGGGGGCCCGCGTATCTGAGACCCAGTACTTC. The full variable domain, completed using reference TRBV5-1 and TRBJ2-5, is KAGVTQTPRYLIKTRGQQVTLSCSPISGHRSVSWYQQTPGQGLQFLFEYFSETQRNKGNFPGRFSGRQFSNSRSEMNVSTLELGDSALYLCASSPTSGGARVSETQYFGPGTRLLVL.